Listed here are 30 T cell receptor beta chains from one sample, sequenced in a study of neurological immune-mediated disorders (dated by TCRdb to between 2018 and 2020). The library came from 5' RACE. The reads were generated on an Illumina HiSeq 2500. Using fastp at Q25 and MiXCR, TCRdb reprocessed the public reads and kept productive beta chains. Under each unique CDR3 protein, matching rows form one entry showing the most common genes and DNA. The sample table lists 45,000 to 65,000 distinct CDR3 sequences, roughly 8.4% of them with a count of one. 1.9% of the sample comes from the top ten. Explained via the paper, the time point label denotes: longitudinal time-point 3. Sequencing was performed on PBMCs. Source of these receptors: a woman in her 40s in good health.

The table lists this clonotype with many counts. This rearrangement joins TRBV20-1 to TRBJ1-3; 7 bases agree with TRBD1. Per germline, CDR1 DFQATT and CDR2 SNEGSKA (reference sequence). V trimming: 3 bases; J trimming: 4 bases; junction bases outside the gene matches: 3. This CDR3 is built from 13 residues. The CDR3, as DNA: TGCAGTGCTAGGACAGGGAGAGGAAACACCATATATTTT. Translated, it gives CSARTGRGNTIYF.

This clonotype has ten or more counts. The chain couples TRBV12-3 or TRBV12-4 to TRBJ1-2, with D unresolved. The CDR3 sequence is 13 residues long. Trimming shortened V by 10 bases and J by 8 bases, and 20 bases separated the two germline ends. CDR3 sequence reads: CATAIGAIGGYTF. Written as DNA, the CDR3 is TGTGCCACCGCCATCGGAGCAATAGGGGGCTACACCTTC.

This clonotype was recorded at least ten times. The V and J genes are TRBV5-1 and TRBJ2-2; possible D gene TRBD2, 5 bases. The V and J ends lost 5 bases and 6 bases respectively, with 17 bases between them. Per germline, CDR1 SGHRS and CDR2 YFSETQ. This CDR3 region has 15 residues. CDR3 protein: CASSGVGAGAGELFF. The CDR3 DNA follows: TGCGCCAGCAGTGGAGTGGGAGCTGGGGCCGGGGAGCTGTTTTTT.

This clonotype occurred many times. This sequence joins TRBV20-1 and TRBJ1-3, with D hard to call. V gave up 7 bases and J gave up 2 bases, with 18 bases separating them. This CDR3 has 15 residues. The V gene's germline CDR1 is DFQATT and CDR2 SNEGSKA (reference sequence). Written as DNA, the CDR3 is TGCAGTGGATTGGACGGGATCCCCCCTGGAAACACCATATATTTT. Translated, it gives CSGLDGIPPGNTIYF.

The gene calls are TRBV6-2 or TRBV6-3 and TRBJ2-5; D gene uncertain. The germline V and J ends were trimmed by 7 bases and 5 bases, with 8 bases remaining between them. This CDR3 contains 11 residues. The germline V gene encodes CDR1 MNHEY and CDR2 SVGEGT. CDR3 nucleotide sequence: TGTGCCAGCATTTATAAGGAGACCCAGTACTTC. This gives the protein CASIYKETQYF.

CDR3 amino acids: CRGAAPEQYF. As DNA, the CDR3 is TGCAGGGGGGCGGCACCCGAGCAGTACTTC. The chain recombines TRBV29-1 with TRBJ2-7; D is possibly TRBD1 (6 bases). This CDR3 is 10 amino acids long. The germline gives CDR1 SQVTM, CDR2 ANQGSEA.

This clonotype was detected many times. The chain links TRBV12-3 or TRBV12-4 to TRBJ2-7, with D possibly being TRBD2 (5 bases). The CDR3 totals 14 residues. V was pared by 2 bases and J by 3 bases, with 11 bases between. CDR3 DNA: TGTGCCAGCAGTTTACGGGGATCCAACTACGAGCAGTACTTC. Translated: CASSLRGSNYEQYF.

The sample holds a few counts of this clonotype. V usage is TRBV6-2 or TRBV6-3 and J usage is TRBJ2-3, with no clear D. The CDR3 length is 12 residues. Germline V gene data show CDR1 as MNHEY and CDR2 as SVGEGT. Deletions cut 6 bases from V and 0 bases from J, with 4 bases between. CDR3 bases: TGTGCCAGCAGGAGAAGCACAGATACGCAGTATTTT. Translating gives CASRRSTDTQYF.

Many counts were recorded for this clonotype. J is TRBJ2-1 and V is TRBV12-3 or TRBV12-4; TRBD2 matches 8 bases. Trimming took 3 bases from V and 5 from J; bases not matched to a gene: 3. This CDR3 is 14 amino acids long. The CDR3: CASSFLAGHNEQFF. The CDR3 nucleotides are TGTGCCAGCAGTTTTCTAGCGGGCCACAATGAGCAGTTCTTC.

At least ten counts were recorded for this clonotype. The rearrangement links TRBV20-1 to TRBJ1-1; D is perhaps TRBD1 (6 bases). V lost 3 bases and J 7 bases, leaving 18 bases between the germline ends. The CDR3 totals 14 residues. Germline V CDR1 and CDR2: DFQATT, SNEGSKA (reference sequence). CDR3 DNA sequence: TGCAGTGCTAGCGGGTGGGGGCCAACCGATGAAGCTTTCTTT. Translated, it gives CSASGWGPTDEAFF.

This clonotype occurred many times. The chain links TRBV6-6 to TRBJ1-5; D is possibly TRBD1 (6 bases). The CDR3 length is 16 residues. CDR1 is MNHNY and CDR2 is SVGAGI in the germline V gene (reference sequence). The ends were cut back, 3 bases at V and 5 bases at J, with 17 bases in the middle. The CDR3 DNA follows: TGTGCCAGCAGTTATATTTCGCCGGGGGGCGATCAGCCCCAGCATTTT. This codes for CASSYISPGGDQPQHF.

This clonotype was seen at least ten times. The chain links TRBV6-2 or TRBV6-3 to TRBJ2-5, with no clear D. Looked up from germline, CDR1 is MNHEY and CDR2 is SVGEGT. The V end lost 7 bases, the J end lost 0 bases, and 9 bases lay between the germline ends. This CDR3 has 13 amino acids. In nucleotides, the CDR3 is TGTGCCAGCACCATCCGGTACCAAGAGACCCAGTACTTC. Translating it yields CASTIRYQETQYF.

This clonotype was seen repeatedly, ten times or more. V usage is TRBV18 and J usage is TRBJ2-7; D remains ambiguous. In germline, CDR1 is KGHSH, CDR2 LQKENI. V lost 2 bases, J lost 3 bases, and 5 bases lay in between. This CDR3 contains 12 residues. As DNA, the CDR3 is TGTGCCAGCTCACCAGATGGCTACGAGCAGTACTTC. This translates into CASSPDGYEQYF.

The sample holds many counts of this clonotype. J is TRBJ2-2 and V is TRBV20-1; 10 nucleotides line up with TRBD1. J gave up 4 bases and V 3 bases, and 5 bases lay outside the gene matches. Germline CDR1 and CDR2: DFQATT and SNEGSKA (reference sequence). The CDR3 length is 15 residues. The CDR3 nucleotides read TGCAGTGCTAGGGGGGACAGGGGAATCACCGGGGAGCTGTTTTTT. Translating gives CSARGDRGITGELFF.

Remarks on this clonotype: Without the conserved terminal phenylalanine or tryptophan, this CDR3 likely stems from a read error. V is TRBV7-9 and J is TRBJ2-7; a weak D match, TRBD2 (6 bases). Trimming took off 4 bases at V and 7 bases at J, with 17 bases between the two ends. This CDR3 contains 14 residues. Germline V gives CDR1 SEHNR, CDR2 FQNEAQ (reference sequence). CDR3 sequence: CASSSGATRGEQYL. CDR3 nucleotides: TGTGCCAGCAGCTCGGGTGCAACCCGGGGGGAGCAGTACCTC.

This clonotype was observed at least ten times. This rearrangement joins TRBV5-1 to TRBJ2-1; TRBD2 matches 16 bases. The ends lost 4 bases at V and 7 bases at J; junction bases unmatched: 11. The CDR3 is made up of 18 amino acids. CDR1 and CDR2 from the germline V gene are SGHRS and YFSETQ. The CDR3 DNA is TGCGCCAGCAGCCCACCCGGGACTAGCGGGAGGGCGGGGAATGAGCAGTTCTTC. Translation gives CASSPPGTSGRAGNEQFF.

This clonotype was counted ten times or more. The CDR3 spells CASSLGPTDTQYF. The CDR3 DNA is TGCGCCAGCAGCCTGGGACCAACAGATACGCAGTATTTT. The rearrangement links TRBV5-1 to TRBJ2-3; D could derive from TRBD1 or TRBD2 (5 bases each). There are 13 residues in the CDR3. Germline V CDR1 and CDR2: SGHRS, YFSETQ. Trimming removed 4 bases at V and 3 bases at J, with 9 bases between.

This clonotype was detected ten times or more. The chain carries TRBV18 and TRBJ1-2, with TRBD1 matching 7 bases. The CDR3 contains 16 residues. Germline V CDR1 and CDR2: KGHSH, LQKENI. The junction had 9 bases not matched to a gene; V was cut back by 3 bases and J by 2 bases. CDR3 nucleotides: TGTGCCAGCTCACCGGGACAGACGGCCGAAAACTATGGCTACACCTTC. Its protein is CASSPGQTAENYGYTF.

The sample holds many counts of this clonotype. The J gene is TRBJ1-4, the V gene TRBV11-1, with a tentative D call TRBD1 (5 bases). In germline, CDR1 is SGHAT, CDR2 FQDESV (reference sequence). The CDR3 length is 16 residues. V lost 2 bases to trimming and J lost 5 bases, with 15 bases between them. The CDR3 sequence: CASSLRGGTPNEKLFF. The CDR3 DNA reads TGTGCCAGCAGCTTACGCGGCGGGACGCCGAATGAAAAACTGTTTTTT.

This clonotype was seen ten or more times. This chain uses TRBV7-2 with TRBJ1-1; D uncertain. The CDR3 contains 14 residues. V shed 0 bases and J shed 3 bases, with 8 bases lying between them. CDR1 is SGHTA and CDR2 is FQGNSA in the germline V gene. CDR3 loop: CASSLAPPDTEAFF. Written as DNA, the CDR3 is TGTGCCAGCAGCTTAGCGCCTCCAGACACTGAAGCTTTCTTT. The full variable domain, in which reference TRBV7-2 and TRBJ1-1 provide the parts outside the CDR3, is GAGVSQSPSNKVTEKGKDVELRCDPISGHTALYWYRQSLGQGLEFLIYFQGNSAPDKSGLPSDRFSAERTGGSVSTLTIQRTQQEDSAVYLCASSLAPPDTEAFFGQGTRLTVV.

This clonotype has a count of ten or more. V is TRBV15 and J is TRBJ2-1; possible D gene TRBD2, 6 bases. V was pared by 6 bases and J by 7 bases, with 16 bases between. Germline assignment: CDR1 LNHNV and CDR2 YYDKDF (reference sequence). CDR3 length equals 14 residues. Here the CDR3 reads CATRETGEWNEQFF. In DNA form, the CDR3 reads TGTGCCACCAGGGAGACGGGAGAGTGGAATGAGCAGTTCTTC.

This clonotype has ten or more counts. This chain connects TRBV20-1 to TRBJ2-7; TRBD2 aligns across 9 bases. The V and J ends lost 0 bases and 3 bases, in that order; junction bases with no gene match: 6. The germline CDR1 and CDR2 sequences are DFQATT and SNEGSKA (reference sequence). This CDR3 is built from 15 residues. For the CDR3, the DNA is TGCAGTGCTAGAGATCCGCCAGCGGGAGGCTACGAGCAGTACTTC. Its translation is CSARDPPAGGYEQYF.

This clonotype was seen repeatedly, ten times or more. V is TRBV5-6 and J is TRBJ2-2; a possible D gene is TRBD1 (6 bases). The germline gives CDR1 SGHDT, CDR2 YYEEEE. V shed 2 bases and J shed 5 bases, with 7 bases lying between them. This CDR3 comprises 13 residues. The CDR3, as DNA: TGTGCCAGCAGCTTACAGGGAACCGGGGAGCTGTTTTTT. Protein sequence: CASSLQGTGELFF.

Ten or more counts support this clonotype. J is TRBJ1-1 and V is TRBV6-2 or TRBV6-3, with TRBD1 matching 7 bases. CDR1 and CDR2 from the germline V gene are MNHEY and SVGEGT. The CDR3 covers 14 residues. J was trimmed by 5 bases and V by 4 bases; bases with no gene match: 7. The CDR3 nucleotides are TGTGCCAGCAGTTTTTCAGGGGGTGTGACTGAAGCTTTCTTT. It specifies CASSFSGGVTEAFF.

This clonotype was counted many times. The rearrangement links TRBV5-1 to TRBJ2-7; 8 nucleotides match TRBD2. The length of the CDR3 is 14 residues. Germline V gene data show CDR1 as SGHRS and CDR2 as YFSETQ. V gave up 1 base and J gave up 2 bases; unmatched junction bases: 2. CDR3 loop: CASSLLAGPYEQYF. CDR3 sequence (DNA): TGCGCCAGCAGCTTGCTAGCGGGCCCCTACGAGCAGTACTTC.

This clonotype appeared many times. The V gene is TRBV18, the J gene TRBJ2-3; D is ambiguous. Trimming took 3 bases from V and 4 from J, leaving 8 bases between them. The CDR3 is 13 amino acids. The germline CDR1 and CDR2 sequences are KGHSH and LQKENI. The CDR3: CASSPVEADTQYF. The CDR3 DNA follows: TGTGCCAGCTCACCGGTGGAAGCAGATACGCAGTATTTT.

This clonotype was picked up many times. The chain couples TRBV20-1 to TRBJ1-1; TRBD1 aligns across 7 bases. The CDR3 sequence is 16 residues long. CDR1 and CDR2 from the germline V gene are DFQATT and SNEGSKA (reference sequence). Germline trimming cut 2 bases from V and 1 base from J; bases unmatched to any gene: 10. CDR3 protein: CSARRRTGVKNTEAFF. Written as DNA, the CDR3 is TGCAGTGCTAGAAGACGTACAGGGGTGAAGAACACTGAAGCTTTCTTT.

The table lists this clonotype with many counts. This chain uses TRBV10-1 with TRBJ1-1; perhaps TRBD1 as D (5 bases). The V gene lost 2 bases and the J gene lost 4 bases, with 17 bases spanning the gap. CDR3 length: 16 residues. Germline V lookup: CDR1 WNHNN, CDR2 SYGVQD (reference sequence). CDR3 region: CASSERGKVKGTEAFF. The CDR3 region has the DNA TGCGCCAGCAGTGAGAGGGGCAAGGTCAAGGGCACTGAAGCTTTCTTT.

This clonotype came up many times. The CDR3 sequence: CASSQMKNQPQHF. CDR3 nucleotide sequence: TGTGCCAGCAGCCAGATGAAAAATCAGCCCCAGCATTTT. This chain connects TRBV3-1 to TRBJ1-5, with D unresolved. CDR1 and CDR2 (germline): LGHDT, YNNKEL (reference sequence). CDR3 length equals 13 residues. Trimming took off 3 bases at V and 4 bases at J, with 7 bases between the two ends.

This clonotype was picked up many times. J is TRBJ2-5 and V is TRBV10-3, with D tentatively TRBD2 (6 bases). The CDR3 totals 16 residues. V lost 0 bases to trimming and J lost 7 bases, with 18 bases between them. Germline CDR1 ENHRY, CDR2 SYGVKD. The CDR3: CAISESTGVPPGTQYF. CDR3 bases: TGTGCCATCAGTGAGTCGACGGGAGTACCCCCTGGGACCCAGTACTTC.